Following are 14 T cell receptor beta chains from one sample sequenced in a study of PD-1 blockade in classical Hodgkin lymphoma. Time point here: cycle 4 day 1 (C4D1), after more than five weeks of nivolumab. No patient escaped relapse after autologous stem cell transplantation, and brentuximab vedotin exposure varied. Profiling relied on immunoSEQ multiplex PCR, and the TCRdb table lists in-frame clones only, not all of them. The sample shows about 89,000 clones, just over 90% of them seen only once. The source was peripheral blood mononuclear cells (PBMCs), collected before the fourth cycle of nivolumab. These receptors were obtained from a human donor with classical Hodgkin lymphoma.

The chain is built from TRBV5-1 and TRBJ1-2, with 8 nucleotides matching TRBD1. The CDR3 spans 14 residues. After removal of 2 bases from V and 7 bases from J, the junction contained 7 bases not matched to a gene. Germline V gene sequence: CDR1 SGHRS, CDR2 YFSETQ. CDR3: CASSLSQGAVGYTF. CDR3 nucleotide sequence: TGCGCCAGCAGCTTAAGTCAGGGGGCGGTTGGCTACACCTTC. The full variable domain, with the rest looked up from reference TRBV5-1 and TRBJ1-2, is KAGVTQTPRYLIKTRGQQVTLSCSPISGHRSVSWYQQTPGQGLQFLFEYFSETQRNKGNFPGRFSGRQFSNSRSEMNVSTLELGDSALYLCASSLSQGAVGYTFGSGTRLTVV.

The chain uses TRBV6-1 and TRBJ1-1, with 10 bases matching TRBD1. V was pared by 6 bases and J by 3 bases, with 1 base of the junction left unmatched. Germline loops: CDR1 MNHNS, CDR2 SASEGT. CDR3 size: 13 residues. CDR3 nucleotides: TGTGCCAGCAGAGGGACAGGGGACACTGAAGCTTTCTTT. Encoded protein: CASRGTGDTEAFF.

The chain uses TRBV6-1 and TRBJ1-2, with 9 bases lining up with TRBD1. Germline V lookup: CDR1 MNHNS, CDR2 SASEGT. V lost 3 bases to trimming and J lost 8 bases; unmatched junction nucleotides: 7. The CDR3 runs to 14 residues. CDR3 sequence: CASSEGTGSDGYTF. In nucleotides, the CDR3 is TGTGCCAGCAGTGAGGGGACAGGGTCAGACGGCTACACCTTC.

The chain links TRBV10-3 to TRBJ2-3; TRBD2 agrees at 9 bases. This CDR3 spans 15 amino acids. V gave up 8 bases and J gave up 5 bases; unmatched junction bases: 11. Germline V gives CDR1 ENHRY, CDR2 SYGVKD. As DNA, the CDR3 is TGTGCCATCGGGTCAAGCGGGGGGCACCGAGATACGCAGTATTTT. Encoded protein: CAIGSSGGHRDTQYF.

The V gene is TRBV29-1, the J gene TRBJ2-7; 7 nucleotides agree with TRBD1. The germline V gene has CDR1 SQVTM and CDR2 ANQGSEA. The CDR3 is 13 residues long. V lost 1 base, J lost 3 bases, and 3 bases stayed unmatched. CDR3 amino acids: CSVEGQGVYEQYF. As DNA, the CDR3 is TGCAGCGTTGAAGGACAGGGAGTCTACGAGCAGTACTTC.

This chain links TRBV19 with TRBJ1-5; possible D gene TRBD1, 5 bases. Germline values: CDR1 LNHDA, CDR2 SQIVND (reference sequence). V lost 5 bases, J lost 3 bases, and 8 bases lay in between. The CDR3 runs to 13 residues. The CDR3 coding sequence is TGTGCCAGTAGTCAGGGTCACAATCAGCCCCAGCATTTT. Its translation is CASSQGHNQPQHF. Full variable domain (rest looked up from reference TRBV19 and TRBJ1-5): DGGITQSPKYLFRKEGQNVTLSCEQNLNHDAMYWYRQDPGQGLRLIYYSQIVNDFQKGDIAEGYSVSREKKESFPLTVTSAQKNPTAFYLCASSQGHNQPQHFGDGTRLSIL.

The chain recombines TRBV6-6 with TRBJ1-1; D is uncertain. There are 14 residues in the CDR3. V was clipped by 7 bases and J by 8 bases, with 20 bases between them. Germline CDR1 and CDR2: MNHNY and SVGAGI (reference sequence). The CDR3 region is CASTSGTPVLEAFF. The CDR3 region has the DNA TGTGCCAGCACGTCCGGAACCCCTGTCTTAGAAGCTTTCTTT.

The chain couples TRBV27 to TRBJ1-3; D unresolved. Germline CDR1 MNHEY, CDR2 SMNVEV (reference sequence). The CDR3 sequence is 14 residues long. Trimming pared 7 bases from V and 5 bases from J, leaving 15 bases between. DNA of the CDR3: TGTGCCAGCATCCCGGAACGGCGAAGAAACACCATATATTTT. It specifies CASIPERRRNTIYF.

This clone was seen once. CDR3 amino acids: CASSVNRGHAFF. CDR3 bases: TGTGCCAGCAGCGTGAACAGGGGGCACGCTTTCTTT. This sequence joins TRBV11-2 and TRBJ1-1; 9 bases map to TRBD1. Trimming cost V 5 bases and J 11 bases; bases outside gene matches: 6. Per germline, CDR1 SGHAT and CDR2 FQNNGV. CDR3 size: 12 residues.

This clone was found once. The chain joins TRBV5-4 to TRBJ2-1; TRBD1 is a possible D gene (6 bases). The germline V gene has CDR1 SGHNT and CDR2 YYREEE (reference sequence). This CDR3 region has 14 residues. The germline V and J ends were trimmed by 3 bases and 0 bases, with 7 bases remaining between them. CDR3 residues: CASSSGDSYNEQFF. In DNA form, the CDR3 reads TGTGCCAGCAGCTCAGGGGACTCCTACAATGAGCAGTTCTTC.

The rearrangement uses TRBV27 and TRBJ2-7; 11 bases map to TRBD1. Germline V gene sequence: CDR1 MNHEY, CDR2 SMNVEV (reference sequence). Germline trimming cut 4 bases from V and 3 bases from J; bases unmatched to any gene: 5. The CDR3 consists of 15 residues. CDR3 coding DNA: TGTGCCAGCAGTTCCCTCGGGACAGGGGGCTACGAGCAGTACTTC. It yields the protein CASSSLGTGGYEQYF.

CDR3 sequence: CASSNRQGYTDTQYF. For the CDR3, the DNA is TGTGCCAGCTCAAATCGACAGGGATACACAGATACGCAGTATTTT. The chain employs TRBV18 and TRBJ2-3; the match to TRBD1 covers 7 bases. Germline values: CDR1 KGHSH, CDR2 LQKENI. Trimming took 5 bases from V and 2 from J; bases not matched to a gene: 7. The CDR3 is made up of 15 amino acids.

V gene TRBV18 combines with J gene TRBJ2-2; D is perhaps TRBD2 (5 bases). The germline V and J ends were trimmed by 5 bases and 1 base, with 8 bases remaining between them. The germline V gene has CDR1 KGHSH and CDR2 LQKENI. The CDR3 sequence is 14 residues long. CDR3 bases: TGTGCCAGCTCATACGGAGGGAACACCGGGGAGCTGTTTTTT. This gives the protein CASSYGGNTGELFF.

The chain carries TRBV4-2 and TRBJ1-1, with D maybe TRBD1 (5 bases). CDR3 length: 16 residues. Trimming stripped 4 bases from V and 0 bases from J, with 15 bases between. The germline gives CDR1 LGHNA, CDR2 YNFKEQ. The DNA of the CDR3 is TGTGCCAGCAGCCGAGTCGGGCTGACAGTGAACACTGAAGCTTTCTTT. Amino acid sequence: CASSRVGLTVNTEAFF.